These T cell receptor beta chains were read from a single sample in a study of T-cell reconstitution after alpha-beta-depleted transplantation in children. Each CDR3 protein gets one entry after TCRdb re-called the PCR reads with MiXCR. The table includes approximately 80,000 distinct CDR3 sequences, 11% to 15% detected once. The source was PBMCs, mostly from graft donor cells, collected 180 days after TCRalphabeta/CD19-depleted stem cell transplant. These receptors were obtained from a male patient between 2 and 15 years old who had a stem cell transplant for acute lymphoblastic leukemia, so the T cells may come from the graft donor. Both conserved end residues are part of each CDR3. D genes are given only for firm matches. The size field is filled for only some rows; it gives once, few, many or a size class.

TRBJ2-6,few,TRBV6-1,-,CASVYPGTGANVLTF,TGTGCCAGCGTATATCCAGGGACTGGGGCCAACGTCCTGACTTTC
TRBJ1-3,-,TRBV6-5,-,CASSYKGVAGNTIYF,TGTGCCAGCAGTTACAAGGGCGTAGCTGGAAACACCATATATTTT
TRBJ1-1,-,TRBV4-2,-,CASSRRWVLNTEAFF,TGTGCCAGCAGCCGCCGGTGGGTTCTGAACACTGAAGCTTTCTTT
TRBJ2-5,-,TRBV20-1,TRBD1,CSARDHRTGLKTQYF,TGCAGTGCTAGAGATCATAGGACAGGGTTGAAGACCCAGTACTTC
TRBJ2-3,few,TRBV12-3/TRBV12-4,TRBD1,CASSLGTGGRDTQYF,TGTGCCAGCAGTTTAGGGACAGGGGGCAGGGATACGCAGTATTTT
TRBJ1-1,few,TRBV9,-,CASSVVGGATEAFF,TGTGCCAGCAGCGTAGTGGGTGGGGCCACTGAAGCTTTCTTT
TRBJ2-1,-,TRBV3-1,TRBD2,CASSQENVKRAGGDEQFF,TGTGCCAGCAGCCAAGAGAATGTTAAGCGGGCGGGAGGGGATGAGCAGTTCTTC
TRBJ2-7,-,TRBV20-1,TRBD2,CSARPRTSGTIYEQYF,TGCAGTGCTAGACCCAGGACTAGCGGAACAATCTACGAGCAGTACTTC
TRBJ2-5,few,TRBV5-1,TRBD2,CASSGTSGRQETQYF,TGCGCCAGCAGCGGGACTAGCGGGAGGCAAGAGACCCAGTACTTC
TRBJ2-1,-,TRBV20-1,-,CSAARLWGGKGTRNEQFF,TGCAGTGCTGCCCGGCTATGGGGGGGCAAGGGTACGCGGAATGAGCAGTTCTTC
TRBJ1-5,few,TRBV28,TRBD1,CASSLLGGTGNQPQHF,TGTGCCAGCAGTTTATTGGGGGGGACAGGCAATCAGCCCCAGCATTTT
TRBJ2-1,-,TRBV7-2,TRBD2,CASSFATGGYNEQFF,TGTGCCAGCAGCTTTGCCACGGGAGGCTACAATGAGCAGTTCTTC
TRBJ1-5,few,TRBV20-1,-,CSAGPGHNQPQHF,TGCAGTGCTGGACCGGGTCACAATCAGCCCCAGCATTTT
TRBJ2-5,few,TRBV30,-,CARTGTVIGEDF,TGTGCCCGTACTGGGACAGTTATTGGGGAGGACTTC
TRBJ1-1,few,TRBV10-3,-,CAISDRQVGPMNTEAFF,TGTGCCATCAGTGACAGGCAGGTGGGGCCTATGAACACTGAAGCTTTCTTT
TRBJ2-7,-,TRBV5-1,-,CASSLALADTYEQYF,TGCGCCAGCAGCTTGGCCTTGGCTGATACCTACGAGCAGTACTTC
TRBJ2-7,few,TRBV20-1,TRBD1,CSARQGGNYEQYF,TGCAGTGCCCGACAGGGGGGCAATTACGAGCAGTACTTC
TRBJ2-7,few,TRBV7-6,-,CASSLAQGSTYEQYF,TGTGCCAGCAGCTTAGCGCAAGGGTCAACCTACGAGCAGTACTTC
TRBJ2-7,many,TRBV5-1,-,CASSLDREGEQYF,TGCGCCAGCAGCTTGGACAGGGAGGGCGAGCAGTACTTC
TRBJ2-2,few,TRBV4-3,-,CASSQGAANTGELFF,TGCGCCAGCAGCCAAGGGGCAGCGAACACCGGGGAGCTGTTTTTT
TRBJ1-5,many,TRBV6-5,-,CASSYSVREFYSNQPQHF,TGTGCCAGCAGTTACTCCGTTCGGGAGTTCTATAGCAATCAGCCCCAGCATTTT
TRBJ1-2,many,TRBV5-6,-,CASSLGTGGYGYTF,TGTGCCAGCAGCTTGGGGACGGGCGGCTATGGCTACACCTTC
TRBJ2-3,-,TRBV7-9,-,CASSTQTVLLF,TGTGCCAGCAGCACTCAAACGGTCCTCCTTTTT
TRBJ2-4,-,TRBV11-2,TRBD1,CASSPGLTGYTIQYF,TGTGCCAGCAGCCCCGGATTGACAGGGTACACCATTCAGTACTTC
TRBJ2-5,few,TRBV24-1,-,CATSSGGRGQETQYF,TGTGCCACCAGTTCCGGGGGCAGGGGGCAAGAGACCCAGTACTTC
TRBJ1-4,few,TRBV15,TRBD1,CATSNDRVSERVEKLFF,TGTGCCACCAGCAACGACAGGGTGTCGGAACGAGTTGAAAAACTGTTTTTT
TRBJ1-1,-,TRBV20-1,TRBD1,CSARDGTGHPTEAFF,TGCAGTGCTAGAGATGGGACAGGGCATCCCACTGAAGCTTTCTTT
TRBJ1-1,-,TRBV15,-,CATSRGPGAANTEAFF,TGTGCCACCAGCAGAGGACCAGGGGCAGCGAACACTGAAGCTTTCTTT
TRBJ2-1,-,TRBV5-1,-,CASSYHYNEQFF,TGCGCCAGCAGCTACCACTACAATGAGCAGTTCTTC
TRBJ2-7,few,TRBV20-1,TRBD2,CSAPAGVTYEQYF,TGCAGTGCTCCAGCGGGAGTCACCTACGAGCAGTACTTC
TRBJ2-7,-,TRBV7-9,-,CASSSKGGDEQYF,TGTGCCAGCAGCTCTAAGGGGGGGGACGAGCAGTACTTC
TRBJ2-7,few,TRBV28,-,CASSLGLPFSYEQYF,TGTGCCAGCAGTTTGGGGCTGCCCTTCTCCTACGAGCAGTACTTC
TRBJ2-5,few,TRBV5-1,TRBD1,CASSLVGTGRETQYF,TGCGCCAGCAGCTTGGTCGGGACAGGGAGAGAGACCCAGTACTTC
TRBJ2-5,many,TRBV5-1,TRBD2,CASSFGGGAEETQYF,TGCGCCAGCAGCTTCGGCGGGGGGGCCGAAGAGACCCAGTACTTC
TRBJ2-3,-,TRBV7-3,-,CASSSRRTDTQYF,TGTGCCAGCAGCAGCAGACGAACAGATACGCAGTATTTT
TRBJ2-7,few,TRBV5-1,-,CASSLLGGGYYEQYF,TGCGCCAGCAGCCTACTGGGAGGCGGTTACTACGAGCAGTACTTC
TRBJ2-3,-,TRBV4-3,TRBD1,CASSPSWTGSTDTQYF,TGCGCCAGCAGCCCATCCTGGACAGGGAGCACAGATACGCAGTATTTT
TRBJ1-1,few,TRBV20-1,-,CSAREGPLVEAFF,TGCAGTGCTAGGGAGGGTCCACTTGTTGAAGCTTTCTTT
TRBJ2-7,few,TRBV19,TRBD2,CASSLLAGGYEQYF,TGTGCCAGTAGTCTTCTAGCGGGAGGATACGAGCAGTACTTC
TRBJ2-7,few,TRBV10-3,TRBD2,CAISGTSGFSYEQYF,TGTGCCATCAGTGGGACTAGCGGATTCTCCTACGAGCAGTACTTC
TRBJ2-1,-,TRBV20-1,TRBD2,CSAGRVLAGFSSYNEQFF,TGCAGTGCCGGTAGGGTGTTAGCGGGCTTTAGCTCCTACAATGAGCAGTTCTTC
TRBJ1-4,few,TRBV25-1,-,CASSESGRSTNEKLFF,TGTGCCAGCAGTGAATCGGGGAGGTCAACTAATGAAAAACTGTTTTTT
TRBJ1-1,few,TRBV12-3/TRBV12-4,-,CASSLWEDTEAFF,TGTGCCAGCAGTTTATGGGAGGACACTGAAGCTTTCTTT
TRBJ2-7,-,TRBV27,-,CASSLSYRAYEQYF,TGTGCCAGCAGTTTATCGTACAGGGCATACGAGCAGTACTTC
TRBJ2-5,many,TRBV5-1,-,CASSFRRGRETQYF,TGCGCCAGCAGTTTTAGAAGGGGACGGGAGACCCAGTACTTC
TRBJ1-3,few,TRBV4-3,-,CASSQETAVIFGNTIYF,TGCGCCAGCAGCCAAGAAACCGCAGTTATCTTTGGAAACACCATATATTTT
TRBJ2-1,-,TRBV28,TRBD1,CASSVPGQGYEQFF,TGTGCCAGCAGTGTACCCGGACAGGGCTATGAGCAGTTCTTC
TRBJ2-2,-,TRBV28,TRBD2,CASSLRRKTSGGLNTGELFF,TGTGCCAGCAGTCTTCGACGCAAGACTAGCGGGGGACTGAACACCGGGGAGCTGTTTTTT
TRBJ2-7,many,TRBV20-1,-,CSAREPLWTEPYEQYF,TGCAGTGCTAGAGAACCCCTCTGGACAGAACCCTACGAGCAGTACTTC